This entry lists 6 T cell receptor beta chains sequenced from one sample in a study of T-cell reconstitution after alpha-beta-depleted transplantation in children. Unique molecular identifiers were incorporated during preparation of the TCRbeta library. TCRdb itself ran the PCR reads through MiXCR, one entry per CDR3 protein. Among 200,000 to 300,000 distinct CDR3 sequences listed, around 12% were seen once. Specimen: PBMCs from the stem cell graft donor, collected from the stem cell graft. The receptors were sampled from a human donor who donated a stem cell graft to a child with acute lymphoblastic leukemia.

This clonotype was picked up many times. The rearrangement uses TRBV25-1 and TRBJ2-7; tentative D call: TRBD2 (6 bases). Germline CDR1 reads MGHDK; CDR2 reads SYGVNS. CDR3 size: 16 residues. V dropped 3 bases and J dropped 0 bases, with 15 bases sitting between them. CDR3 region: CASSDRVGGDSYEQYF. The CDR3, as DNA: TGTGCCAGCAGTGACCGGGTTGGAGGGGACTCCTACGAGCAGTACTTC.

This clonotype has more than one count but fewer than ten. The rearrangement uses TRBV5-1 and TRBJ2-7; TRBD1 agrees at 9 bases. The ends lost 4 bases at V and 2 bases at J; junction bases unmatched: 19. CDR1 and CDR2 (germline): SGHRS, YFSETQ. The CDR3 totals 19 residues. The CDR3 DNA reads TGCGCCAGCAGCCCCCCCGGGACAGGGAAAGATCTATTTCCCTACGAGCAGTACTTC. Translated, it gives CASSPPGTGKDLFPYEQYF.

In this sample, this clonotype turned up many times. The rearrangement uses TRBV20-1 and TRBJ1-2, with D perhaps matching TRBD1 (5 bases). Germline V gene data show CDR1 as DFQATT and CDR2 as SNEGSKA (reference sequence). CDR3 size: 11 residues. V lost 5 bases and J lost 5, with 9 bases in between. As DNA, the CDR3 is TGCAGTGCTTCTCCAGGGTATGGCTACACCTTC. This translates into CSASPGYGYTF.

This clonotype was counted many times. The chain joins TRBV12-3 or TRBV12-4 to TRBJ2-5, with 7 bases identical to TRBD1. The CDR3 spans 13 residues. V dropped 6 bases and J dropped 4; count of bases not matched to a gene: 5. The CDR3 DNA is TGTGCCAGCAGGGGCACAGGGGCAGAGACCCAGTACTTC. It is translated as CASRGTGAETQYF.

Of note for this clonotype: A much larger clone differs from this one at a single base, so this may be a read error. This chain joins TRBV21-1 and TRBJ2-7; TRBD1, the table's D call, was not compared with the DNA. TRBV21-1 is deemed a pseudogene. The CDR3 is 15 residues long. The CDR3 DNA sequence: TGTGCCAGCAGCAAAGTGAGGAAAGGGCGCTACGAGCAGTACTTC. Its protein is CASSKVRKGRYEQYF.

This clonotype was counted ten times or more. This rearrangement joins TRBV10-3 to TRBJ1-1; 9 nucleotides align to TRBD1. Germline loops: CDR1 ENHRY, CDR2 SYGVKD. The CDR3 sequence is 15 residues long. The J segment lost 0 bases and the V segment lost 6 bases, leaving 5 bases of the junction unmatched. The CDR3 DNA reads TGTGCCATCAGGACAGGGACAGGGCTGAACACTGAAGCTTTCTTT. Translation: CAIRTGTGLNTEAFF.